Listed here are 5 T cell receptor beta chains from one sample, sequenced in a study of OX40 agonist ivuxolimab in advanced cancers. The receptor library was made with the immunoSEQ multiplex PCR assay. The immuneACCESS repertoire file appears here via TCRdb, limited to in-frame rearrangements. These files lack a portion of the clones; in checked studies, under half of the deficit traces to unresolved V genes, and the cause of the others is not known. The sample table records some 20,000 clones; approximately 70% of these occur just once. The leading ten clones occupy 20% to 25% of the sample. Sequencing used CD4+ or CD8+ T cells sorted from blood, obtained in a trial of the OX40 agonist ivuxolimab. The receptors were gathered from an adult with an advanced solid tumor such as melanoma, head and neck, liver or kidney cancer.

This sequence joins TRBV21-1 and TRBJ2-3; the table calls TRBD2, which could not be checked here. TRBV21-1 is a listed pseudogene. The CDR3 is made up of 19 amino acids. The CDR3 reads CASSKARLAGAQSTDTQYF. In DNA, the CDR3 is TGTGCCAGCAGCAAAGCGCGGCTAGCGGGGGCCCAAAGCACAGATACGCAGTATTTT.

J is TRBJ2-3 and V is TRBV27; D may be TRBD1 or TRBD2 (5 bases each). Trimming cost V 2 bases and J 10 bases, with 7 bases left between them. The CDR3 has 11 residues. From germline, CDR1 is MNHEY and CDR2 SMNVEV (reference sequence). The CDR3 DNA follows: TGTGCCAGCAGTTTAGGGGGTGCGCAGTATTTT. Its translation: CASSLGGAQYF.

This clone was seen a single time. The CDR3 region is CASSLGGQQETQYF. The CDR3 DNA is TGTGCCAGCAGCTTAGGGGGACAGCAAGAGACCCAGTACTTC. This sequence joins TRBV13 and TRBJ2-5; 7 positions match TRBD1. Germline V lookup: CDR1 PRHDT, CDR2 FYEKMQ (reference sequence). J lost 2 bases, V lost 0 bases, and 0 bases had no gene match. This CDR3 comprises 14 residues.

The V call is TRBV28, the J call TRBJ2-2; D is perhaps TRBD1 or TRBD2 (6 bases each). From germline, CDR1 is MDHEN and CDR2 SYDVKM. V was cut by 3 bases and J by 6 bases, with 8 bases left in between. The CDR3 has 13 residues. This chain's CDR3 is CASSLEGAGELFF. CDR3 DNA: TGTGCCAGCAGTTTGGAGGGGGCCGGGGAGCTGTTTTTT. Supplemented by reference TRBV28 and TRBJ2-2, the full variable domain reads DVKVTQSSRYLVKRTGEKVFLECVQDMDHENMFWYRQDPGLGLRLIYFSYDVKMKEKGDIPEGYSVSREKKERFSLILESASTNQTSMYLCASSLEGAGELFFGEGSRLTVL.

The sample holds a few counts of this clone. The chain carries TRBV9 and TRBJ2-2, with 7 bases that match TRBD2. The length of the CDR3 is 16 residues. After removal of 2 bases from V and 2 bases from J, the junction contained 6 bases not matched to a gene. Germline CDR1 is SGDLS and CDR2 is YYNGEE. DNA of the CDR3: TGTGCCAGCAGCGTCCCCCCTAGCGGAAACACCGGGGAGCTGTTTTTT. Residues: CASSVPPSGNTGELFF.